One sample yielded the 21 T cell receptor beta chains listed below, sequenced in a study of beta chain features in type 1 diabetes. cDNA synthesis used the whole RNA isolate, giving expressed TCRB sequences. Some clones are missing from TCRdb's copy, which holds only in-frame ones; the method was immunoSEQ multiplex PCR. The sample yields 110,000 to 150,000 clones, approximately 9.2% seen once. The sample was central memory CD4+ T cells from blood. The receptors come from a young man in good health.

This clone showed up just a few times. This rearrangement joins TRBV28 to TRBJ2-7; weak D call: TRBD2 (5 bases). V was shortened by 4 bases and J by 2 bases, with 12 bases between the two germline ends. The CDR3 totals 14 residues. Germline values: CDR1 MDHEN, CDR2 SYDVKM. Written as DNA, the CDR3 is TGTGCCAGCAGTTGGCCGGGGTTTCCCTACGAGCAGTACTTC. This codes for CASSWPGFPYEQYF.

This clone was seen a handful of times. The chain couples TRBV19 to TRBJ2-1, with 9 bases that match TRBD2. Germline V gene data show CDR1 as LNHDA and CDR2 as SQIVND (reference sequence). CDR3 length: 16 residues. V was clipped by 4 bases and J by 3 bases; unmatched bases: 7. CDR3 amino acids: CASSTQGGGVYNEQFF. The CDR3 region has the DNA TGTGCCAGTAGTACTCAGGGCGGGGGGGTCTACAATGAGCAGTTCTTC.

This clone has more than one count but fewer than ten. The CDR3 region has the DNA TGTGCCAGCAGCTGGGGAAAGGGGGCTTTTGTTTCACCCCTCCACTTT. This translates into CASSWGKGAFVSPLHF. The chain combines TRBV7-9 with TRBJ1-6, with 7 bases that match TRBD1. V was clipped by 4 bases and J by 9 bases; unmatched bases: 12. The germline CDR1 and CDR2 sequences are SEHNR and FQNEAQ (reference sequence). This CDR3 is built from 16 residues.

The chain has TRBV7-8 and TRBJ2-7, with D maybe TRBD2 (6 bases). Trimming took off 5 bases at V and 7 bases at J, with 12 bases between the two ends. Germline CDR1 reads SGHVS; CDR2 reads FQNEAQ. The CDR3 consists of 12 residues. Written as DNA, the CDR3 is TGTGCCAGCAGCCCCTCCGGGAGTGAGCAGTACTTC. Translating gives CASSPSGSEQYF.

This clone has just a few counts. The chain uses TRBV27 and TRBJ2-3, with TRBD2 matching over 9 bases. Germline lookup yields CDR1 MNHEY and CDR2 SMNVEV (reference sequence). This CDR3 region has 16 residues. After removal of 5 bases from V and 3 bases from J, the junction contained 9 bases not matched to a gene. CDR3 region: CASSRRRTSETDTQYF. In DNA form, the CDR3 reads TGTGCCAGCAGTAGACGACGGACTAGCGAGACAGATACGCAGTATTTT.

The V call is TRBV5-6, the J call TRBJ1-1, with 7 bases aligning to TRBD1. The germline CDR1 and CDR2 sequences are SGHDT and YYEEEE. With V trimmed by 4 bases and J by 3 bases, 3 bases remained unmatched. The CDR3 runs 13 residues. DNA of the CDR3: TGTGCCAGCAGCGTAGACAGGGACACTGAAGCTTTCTTT. As protein: CASSVDRDTEAFF.

This chain uses TRBV6-1 with TRBJ1-6; D might be TRBD1 (5 bases). The V end was cut by 6 bases, the J end by 6 bases, with 12 bases between. The germline V gene has CDR1 MNHNS and CDR2 SASEGT. This CDR3 is 14 amino acids long. The CDR3: CASRIGDSNSPLHF. The CDR3 coding sequence is TGTGCCAGCAGGATCGGAGACAGTAATTCACCCCTCCACTTT.

The genes are TRBV27 and TRBJ1-6; D might be TRBD1 (5 bases). Germline values: CDR1 MNHEY, CDR2 SMNVEV (reference sequence). This CDR3 region has 15 residues. V dropped 6 bases and J dropped 9 bases, with 18 bases sitting between them. The DNA for the CDR3 is TGTGCCAGCAGACGGAACGGGGACTTTAGTTCACCCCTCCACTTT. Protein: CASRRNGDFSSPLHF.

This clone was counted a few times. Other DNA sequences in the same sample also yield this CDR3. The chain employs TRBV9 and TRBJ1-2; D ambiguous. Germline V gene data show CDR1 as SGDLS and CDR2 as YYNGEE. V was shortened by 2 bases and J by 2 bases, with 4 bases between the two germline ends. The CDR3 has 12 amino acids. The CDR3 DNA reads TGTGCCAGCAGCGTTCAGAACTATGGCTACACCTTC. Translation gives CASSVQNYGYTF.

This clone was counted a single time. The J gene is TRBJ1-1, the V gene TRBV2, with TRBD1 as a possible D gene (6 bases). The V gene's germline CDR1 is SNHLY and CDR2 FYNNEI. The CDR3 has 13 amino acids. V lost 10 bases and J 1 base, leaving 13 bases between the germline ends. CDR3 loop: CAIRQATNTEAFF. CDR3 bases: TGTGCCATCCGACAGGCCACGAACACTGAAGCTTTCTTT.

A few counts support this clone. V gene TRBV5-1 combines with J gene TRBJ2-1; the match to TRBD2 covers 7 bases. Germline V lookup: CDR1 SGHRS, CDR2 YFSETQ. The CDR3 length is 15 residues. V trimming: 4 bases; J trimming: 6 bases; junction bases outside the gene matches: 10. CDR3 sequence reads: CASSLERGWGNEQFF. CDR3 in DNA: TGCGCCAGCAGCCTCGAGCGGGGCTGGGGCAATGAGCAGTTCTTC.

The J gene is TRBJ1-2, the V gene TRBV7-2, with 8 bases matching TRBD1. The germline gives CDR1 SGHTA, CDR2 FQGNSA. The CDR3 consists of 16 residues. V lost 4 bases and J lost 0; bases outside the gene matches: 7. The CDR3 nucleotides read TGTGCCAGCAGCTCAGGGGGCGCGGGTACTAACTATGGCTACACCTTC. Encoded protein: CASSSGGAGTNYGYTF.

This clone was seen only a few times. This chain uses TRBV7-9 with TRBJ2-7, with 8 bases that match TRBD2. CDR3 size: 17 residues. V lost 4 bases and J lost 3; bases outside the gene matches: 14. CDR1 and CDR2 (germline): SEHNR, FQNEAQ (reference sequence). CDR3 sequence: CASSSPVPQRGHYEQYF. The CDR3 DNA follows: TGTGCCAGCAGCTCTCCCGTCCCCCAGCGGGGGCACTACGAGCAGTACTTC.

This clone was seen only a few times. The chain has TRBV6-5 and TRBJ2-3; D might be TRBD1 (6 bases). The CDR3 has 14 residues. Per the germline V gene, CDR1 is MNHEY and CDR2 is SVGAGI. The V gene lost 6 bases and the J gene lost 6 bases, with 16 bases spanning the gap. DNA for the CDR3: TGTGCCAGCAGATCACAGGGAAAGCGGGATACGCAGTATTTT. Its protein product is CASRSQGKRDTQYF.

CDR3 loop: CASSQDTQGIEQYF. The DNA of the CDR3 is TGCGCCAGCAGCCAAGACACACAGGGAATCGAGCAGTACTTC. The gene calls are TRBV4-3 and TRBJ2-7, with D tentatively TRBD1 (6 bases). V lost 0 bases and J lost 6, with 12 bases in between. The CDR3 spans 14 residues. Germline CDR1 is LGHNA and CDR2 is YSLEER.

This clone was recorded only once. This rearrangement joins TRBV5-6 to TRBJ1-2; 11 positions match TRBD1. V lost 4 bases and J lost 7; bases outside the gene matches: 12. Germline V gene sequence: CDR1 SGHDT, CDR2 YYEEEE. The CDR3 is 16 residues long. The CDR3 loop reads CASSPGTGGWIGGYTF. CDR3 in DNA: TGTGCCAGCAGCCCGGGGACAGGGGGTTGGATAGGTGGCTACACCTTC.

J is TRBJ2-2 and V is TRBV19; the match to TRBD2 covers 14 bases. Looked up from germline, CDR1 is LNHDA and CDR2 is SQIVND (reference sequence). There are 17 residues in the CDR3. V lost 10 bases to trimming and J lost 3 bases; unmatched junction nucleotides: 10. In DNA, the CDR3 is TGTGCCACCGGGGGACTAGCGGGGGACCGGGACACCGGGGAGCTGTTTTTT. This translates into CATGGLAGDRDTGELFF.

V usage is TRBV29-1 and J usage is TRBJ2-1, with TRBD2 matching 10 bases. Germline V CDR1 and CDR2: SQVTM, ANQGSEA. J lost 3 bases, V lost 2 bases, and 4 bases had no gene match. CDR3 length: 15 residues. The CDR3 coding sequence is TGCAGCGTTGAAACACTAGCGGGGCGCTACAATGAGCAGTTCTTC. Encoded protein: CSVETLAGRYNEQFF.

This clone showed up just a few times. The genes are TRBV10-3 and TRBJ2-1; 12 bases match TRBD2. The CDR3 sequence is 15 residues long. Per the germline V gene, CDR1 is ENHRY and CDR2 is SYGVKD. The V gene end was trimmed by 9 bases and the J gene end by 9 bases; junction bases not matched to a gene: 12. CDR3: CAISGLAGPAGEQFF. The CDR3 nucleotides are TGTGCCATAAGCGGACTAGCGGGACCGGCTGGTGAGCAGTTCTTC.

This rearrangement joins TRBV6-6 to TRBJ2-1, with D possibly matching TRBD1 (5 bases). The CDR3 has 16 residues. Trimming stripped 5 bases from V and 4 bases from J, with 18 bases between. Germline CDR1 MNHNY, CDR2 SVGAGI (reference sequence). CDR3 region: CASSGEGAPNYNEQFF. The CDR3 region has the DNA TGTGCCAGCAGTGGGGAAGGGGCCCCCAATTACAATGAGCAGTTCTTC.

This clone appeared a few times. This chain connects TRBV5-6 to TRBJ2-4, with D maybe TRBD1 (5 bases). V was trimmed by 6 bases and J by 1 base, leaving 17 bases between them. The V gene's germline CDR1 is SGHDT and CDR2 YYEEEE. This CDR3 has 16 residues. The CDR3 DNA reads as TGTGCCAGCAATCTGGACACTTCTAGGGCCAAAAACATTCAGTACTTC. It specifies CASNLDTSRAKNIQYF. The full variable domain, completed using reference TRBV5-6 and TRBJ2-4, is DAGVTQSPTHLIKTRGQQVTLRCSPKSGHDTVSWYQQALGQGPQFIFQYYEEEERQRGNFPDRFSGHQFPNYSSELNVNALLLGDSALYLCASNLDTSRAKNIQYFGAGTRLSVL.